A selection of T cell receptor beta chains follows, all from one sample in a study of T cell repertoires in cytomegalovirus infection. TCRdb itself ran the reads through MiXCR, one entry per CDR3 protein. The sample has a few hundred thousand distinct CDR3 sequences, 18% seen once. The sequencing input was PBMCs. Receptors originate from a human donor in good health (CMV status not recorded). Some clones in this sample may be carry-over from other donors' samples. The CDR3 runs from the conserved cysteine through the conserved F or W. The D gene is left open where the match is weak. The size entry is marked missing in some rows and otherwise reads once, few, many or a size class.

cdr3_nt cdr3_aa j_call d_call v_call cdr3_length clone_size
TGTGCCAGCAGCCAAGACGGAACTGAAGCTTTCTTT CASSQDGTEAFF TRBJ1-1 - TRBV4-2 12 once
TGTGCCAGCAGTCGAGATGGGAGGTCCTACGATGAGCAGTTCTTC CASSRDGRSYDEQFF TRBJ2-1 - TRBV6-8 15 -
TGTGCCAGCAGTTGGACAGAAAAGAACACTGAAGCTTTCTTT CASSWTEKNTEAFF TRBJ1-1 - TRBV6-2/TRBV6-3 14 many
TGCGCCAGCAGTCACCTGGGACAGGGAGGAGACGAGCAGTACTTC CASSHLGQGGDEQYF TRBJ2-7 TRBD1 TRBV23-1 15 few
TGTGCCAGCAGCCTGACAGGGCGCGGCTACACCTTC CASSLTGRGYTF TRBJ1-2 TRBD1 TRBV7-2 12 many
TGTGCCAGCAGCTTAGCGCCGGTTAACTATGGCTACACCTTC CASSLAPVNYGYTF TRBJ1-2 - TRBV7-2 14 many
TGTGCCGGGAAGCAAGGGTCCGAAGACATAAACATTCAGTACTTC CAGKQGSEDINIQYF TRBJ2-4 - TRBV6-5 15 -
TGTGCCAGCAGCTTGCCCTTCAGCTACGAGCAGTACTTC CASSLPFSYEQYF TRBJ2-7 - TRBV11-2 13 many
TGCGCCAGCCCTCCGGAGAAGGATCAGCCCCAGCATTTT CASPPEKDQPQHF TRBJ1-5 - TRBV23-1 13 -
TGTGCCAGCAGCTTTGTGGGCGAAACAGATACGCAGTATTTT CASSFVGETDTQYF TRBJ2-3 - TRBV7-9 14 many
TGTGCCAGCAGTGAAGCCAGGGACCCCGCTTTTCGGGCTTTCTTT CASSEARDPAFRAFF TRBJ1-1 - TRBV6-1 15 many
TGTGCCAGCAGGGGACTAGCGGGAGTTGAGCAGTTCTTC CASRGLAGVEQFF TRBJ2-1 TRBD2 TRBV12-3/TRBV12-4 13 few
TGTGCCAGTACGGTAGGGAGTAGCAATCAGCCCCAGCATTTT CASTVGSSNQPQHF TRBJ1-5 - TRBV12-3/TRBV12-4 14 many
TGTGCCAGCAGTGACACCTTGGGCCGAGCAAGCATTCAGTACTTC CASSDTLGRASIQYF TRBJ2-4 - TRBV11-2 15 many
TGTGCCAGCAGTGATACAGGGGGGCCCTACGAGCAGTACTTC CASSDTGGPYEQYF TRBJ2-7 TRBD1 TRBV12-3/TRBV12-4 14 many
TGCAGTGCTAGGACAGGGCCCCTAACGCCTTATGGCTACACCTTC CSARTGPLTPYGYTF TRBJ1-2 TRBD1 TRBV20-1 15 -
TGTGCCAGCAGCCGCTATAAGGACGGGACCTACGAGCAGTACTTC CASSRYKDGTYEQYF TRBJ2-7 - TRBV7-6 15 many
TGTGCCAGCAGCCGCCCCCAGGGAGGGAATGAGCAGTTCTTC CASSRPQGGNEQFF TRBJ2-1 TRBD2 TRBV7-9 14 many
TGTGCCAGCAAGAGACAACTTAATGAAAAACTGTTTTTT CASKRQLNEKLFF TRBJ1-4 - TRBV2 13 -
TGTGCCAGCAGCTTAGGGTGGGGACAGTTTGAAGCTTTCTTT CASSLGWGQFEAFF TRBJ1-1 TRBD1 TRBV7-2 14 many
TGCAGTGCTAGAAATAGCCTTGGAGGGCTGGACGCTTTCTTT CSARNSLGGLDAFF TRBJ1-1 - TRBV20-1 14 -
TGTGCCAGCAGTTCATCCTGGACTGGGGCCAACGTCCTGACTTTC CASSSSWTGANVLTF TRBJ2-6 - TRBV6-2/TRBV6-3 15 few
TGTGCCAGCAGTGATCCTAGAGGAGGGGGCAGATCTTTCTTT CASSDPRGGGRSFF TRBJ1-1 TRBD1 TRBV6-6 14 -
TGTGCCAGCAGTTACTCGTGGGTTAACACTGAAGCTTTCTTT CASSYSWVNTEAFF TRBJ1-1 - TRBV6-5 14 many
TGCGCCAGCAGCCTCGAGCGACAGGGGGCTATTTATGGCTGGACTGAAGCTTTCTTT CASSLERQGAIYGWTEAFF TRBJ1-1 TRBD1 TRBV4-3 19 few
TGCAGTGCTCTTAGCGGGGGCACCTACTACGAGCAGTACTTC CSALSGGTYYEQYF TRBJ2-7 TRBD2 TRBV20-1 14 few
TGTGCCAGCAGTTTCCTTCCATACGAGCAGTACTTC CASSFLPYEQYF TRBJ2-7 - TRBV6-2/TRBV6-3 12 -
TGTGCCAGCAGCCTAGAGGGTCCGGGAAATTACGAGCAGTACTTC CASSLEGPGNYEQYF TRBJ2-7 - TRBV7-2 15 many
TGTGCCAGCAGCCAAGTACGGACAGTTCTGAACACTGAAGCTTTCTTT CASSQVRTVLNTEAFF TRBJ1-1 - TRBV7-8 16 many
TGCGCCAGCAGCCAAGATGGCGGGGGGGGGAATGAGCAGTTCTTC CASSQDGGGGNEQFF TRBJ2-1 TRBD2 TRBV4-3 15 -
TGCAGCGCCCTAAAGCGGGAGGCTCCAGATACGCAGTATTTT CSALKREAPDTQYF TRBJ2-3 TRBD2 TRBV29-1 14 -
TGCGCCAGCAGCCTGACTCCGGGACTAGCGAAGTTCTTC CASSLTPGLAKFF TRBJ2-1 TRBD2 TRBV4-3 13 few
TGTGCCAGTAGCCCTAATCGACAGGGAAGTCGGTATGGCTACACCTTC CASSPNRQGSRYGYTF TRBJ1-2 TRBD1 TRBV19 16 -
TGTGCCAGCAGCTTATGGTGGGGGCCAGTTGGGGAGCTGTTTTTT CASSLWWGPVGELFF TRBJ2-2 - TRBV7-2 15 many
TGTGCCAGCACAGGAGTACGTCGGAATGAGCAGTTCTTC CASTGVRRNEQFF TRBJ2-1 - TRBV6-1 13 -
TGTGCCAGTAGTGCCGGGACAGTCAACTACGAGCAGTACTTC CASSAGTVNYEQYF TRBJ2-7 TRBD1 TRBV19 14 -
TGCAGTGCCATAGTAGGGGGTCTCTACCAAGAGACCCAGTACTTC CSAIVGGLYQETQYF TRBJ2-5 - TRBV20-1 15 many